This T cell receptor beta chain was documented in a study of blood T cells in healthy people across ages. Aged roughly 6 to 90, donors were systemically healthy Caucasians from Russia. Remarks on this clonotype: Its specificity is unknown.

PCR was performed a second time for roughly 7 to 12 cycles using a sample-barcoded 5' primer and a J-beta primer mix. TCRdb independently ran MiXCR on the 5' RACE reads; one entry per CDR3 protein. The sample consists of around 1,000,000 distinct CDR3 sequences, roughly a quarter of them appearing once. General study results and limits: Greater diversity and more naive CD4+ cells were seen in long-lived donors than in aged donors.

This CDR3 is built from 14 residues. J lost 3 bases, V lost 10 bases, and 8 bases had no gene match. These data were also reused for a study on T cells of mothers and their children.

Sequencing input: blood. V gene TRBV12-3 or TRBV12-4 combines with J gene TRBJ2-1; 8 nucleotides align to TRBD2. The clonotype originates from a girl aged 2-15 years in good health. The CDR3 DNA reads as TGTGCCACGGTACGGGGGGGTCTCTACAATGAGCAGTTCTTC. Translated, it gives CATVRGGLYNEQFF.